This TCR beta chain was captured by sequencing in a study of T cell responses to AZD1222 COVID-19 vaccine. Comment on this clone: What it recognizes is unknown.

Study-level results: The study found vaccine-associated CD4 TCRs spanning spike, dominant at 160-218 and 743-854. Baseline seropositives among AZD1222 recipients totaled only five or six.

This table comes from immunoSEQ multiplex PCR, and its TCRdb copy is limited to in-frame clones, with some not included. Found here are tens of thousands of clones, around 85% of them singletons; the top ten hold roughly 3.1%. The CDR3 length is 14 residues. Germline V gene data show CDR1 as SGHTA and CDR2 as FQGNSA. Trimming stripped 6 bases from V and 2 bases from J, with 11 bases between. This chain uses TRBV7-2 with TRBJ1-5, with D unclear. This TCR was sampled from an adult who received the AZD1222 COVID-19 vaccine. The material was peripheral blood, obtained 28 days after the second AZD1222 dose. The CDR3 coding sequence is TGTGCCAGCAGTTCACAGTACCGCAATCAGCCCCAGCATTTT. Amino acids: CASSSQYRNQPQHF.